The clone carrying this T cell receptor beta chain was found a few times. This specimen belongs to a study of blood T cells in healthy people across ages. Germline values: CDR1 LGHNA, CDR2 YSLEER. The CDR3 extends over 14 amino acids. J lost 4 bases, V lost 6 bases, and 4 bases had no gene match. Next came a second PCR, run for 7 to 11 cycles, which used a sample-barcoded 5' primer along with a J-beta primer mix. In TCRdb, the 5' RACE reads were re-called with MiXCR into one record per CDR3 protein. The data show approximately 1,000,000 distinct CDR3 sequences, with 30% to 40% seen just once and less than 15% held by the top ten.

This chain links TRBV4-3 with TRBJ1-2; TRBD1 matches at 11 bases. Sample: blood. The clonotype originates from a man aged 18 to 35 in good health. DNA for the CDR3: TGCGCCAGCAGTGGGACAGGGGGTGGCTATGGCTACACCTTC. Encoded protein: CASSGTGGGYGYTF.